This is a list of T cell receptor beta chains from one sample in a study of blood T cell repertoires in COVID-19. TCRdb keeps only in-frame clones here, not all; method: immunoSEQ multiplex PCR. The table has under 250,000 clones, 80% seen once; the top ten hold 4.3%. The sequencing sample was made of PBMCs or T cells enriched from blood (not recorded which). The source of these receptors is a man aged 25-45 years with acute COVID-19. CDR3s include the opening cysteine and the closing phenylalanine or tryptophan. Each record gives: CDR3 length, V gene, J gene, CDR3 protein.

CDR3 length: 18; V gene: TRBV5-5; J gene: TRBJ2-5; CDR3 protein: CASSQLYRDRVTQETQYF
CDR3 length: 14; V gene: TRBV7-9; J gene: TRBJ2-5; CDR3 protein: CASSSGLVQETQYF
CDR3 length: 11; V gene: TRBV12-3/TRBV12-4; J gene: TRBJ2-4; CDR3 protein: CASSPKNIQYF
CDR3 length: 15; V gene: TRBV12-5; J gene: TRBJ2-7; CDR3 protein: CASGPGQGYLYEQYF
CDR3 length: 15; V gene: TRBV9; J gene: TRBJ1-1; CDR3 protein: CASSPGGGPNTEAFF
CDR3 length: 14; V gene: TRBV10-3; J gene: TRBJ2-7; CDR3 protein: CAIRGDRSAYEQYF
CDR3 length: 15; V gene: TRBV6-5; J gene: TRBJ2-1; CDR3 protein: CASSLGGGSYNEQFF
CDR3 length: 16; V gene: TRBV19; J gene: TRBJ2-1; CDR3 protein: CASSIVKTAPGNEQFF
CDR3 length: 14; V gene: TRBV6-6; J gene: TRBJ1-4; CDR3 protein: CASSYSGGDEKLFF
CDR3 length: 10; V gene: TRBV9; J gene: TRBJ2-3; CDR3 protein: CASSVPPQYF
CDR3 length: 20; V gene: TRBV12-5; J gene: TRBJ2-6; CDR3 protein: CASGQTQFPGQLSGANVLTF
CDR3 length: 19; V gene: TRBV9; J gene: TRBJ2-4; CDR3 protein: CASSVPPVARQGTDDIQYF
CDR3 length: 18; V gene: TRBV21-1; J gene: TRBJ1-1; CDR3 protein: CASSKVYRRGRSLTEAFF
CDR3 length: 14; V gene: TRBV6-5; J gene: TRBJ1-1; CDR3 protein: CASSRDRGRTEAFF
CDR3 length: 16; V gene: TRBV7-9; J gene: TRBJ1-3; CDR3 protein: CASSLGQGRAGNTIYF
CDR3 length: 16; V gene: TRBV11-2; J gene: TRBJ2-7; CDR3 protein: CASSLVSGNGAYEQYF